Listed below are T cell receptor beta chains from one sample, sequenced in a study of blood T cell repertoires in COVID-19. Assay used: immunoSEQ multiplex PCR; TCRdb lists only in-frame clones, some missing. This sample has roughly 190,000 clones, with about 85% found just once. The sequencing sample was made of peripheral blood. The origin of the receptors is a woman aged 55-70 years with acute or convalescent COVID-19. CDR3s include the opening cysteine and the closing phenylalanine or tryptophan. The order of the fields is D gene, J gene, clone size, V gene, CDR3 protein, CDR3 DNA. The D gene is left open where the match is weak. Expanded clones are given a class, and other clones once, few, many or no size at all.

d_call: TRBD2
j_call: TRBJ2-1
clone_size: .
v_call: TRBV10-2
cdr3_aa: CASKRGLAGFGLEQFF
cdr3_nt: TGCGCCAGCAAAAGGGGACTAGCGGGATTTGGCTTGGAGCAGTTCTTC

d_call: .
j_call: TRBJ1-4
clone_size: .
v_call: TRBV28
cdr3_aa: CASSTTITNEKLFF
cdr3_nt: TGTGCCAGCAGTACGACAATAACTAATGAAAAACTGTTTTTT

d_call: .
j_call: TRBJ2-7
clone_size: .
v_call: TRBV11-3
cdr3_aa: CASSFGRGEQYF
cdr3_nt: TGTGCCAGCAGCTTCGGCAGAGGCGAGCAGTACTTC

d_call: TRBD1
j_call: TRBJ1-5
clone_size: .
v_call: TRBV6-5
cdr3_aa: CASRSRDRYQPQHF
cdr3_nt: TGTGCCAGCAGGTCCCGGGACAGGTATCAGCCCCAGCATTTT

d_call: .
j_call: TRBJ1-1
clone_size: .
v_call: TRBV3-1/TRBV3-2
cdr3_aa: CASSQGSRRAFF
cdr3_nt: TGTGCCAGCAGCCAAGGTTCCCGGAGGGCTTTCTTT

d_call: TRBD1
j_call: TRBJ2-7
clone_size: .
v_call: TRBV27
cdr3_aa: CASSPPGQKAHEQYF
cdr3_nt: TGTGCCAGCAGTCCGCCGGGACAGAAAGCCCACGAGCAGTACTTC

d_call: .
j_call: TRBJ1-5
clone_size: .
v_call: TRBV4-2
cdr3_aa: CASSQDPFGGNQPQHF
cdr3_nt: TGTGCCAGCAGCCAAGATCCCTTTGGCGGTAATCAGCCCCAGCATTTT

d_call: TRBD2
j_call: TRBJ2-1
clone_size: .
v_call: TRBV5-4
cdr3_aa: CASSGGPSGTSVNEQFF
cdr3_nt: TGTGCCAGCAGCGGCGGCCCGAGCGGGACTAGCGTTAATGAGCAGTTCTTC

d_call: TRBD1
j_call: TRBJ1-6
clone_size: .
v_call: TRBV11-2
cdr3_aa: CASSSGQGYSPLHF
cdr3_nt: TGTGCCAGCAGCTCGGGACAGGGTTACTCACCCCTCCACTTT

d_call: TRBD2
j_call: TRBJ2-3
clone_size: .
v_call: TRBV11-3
cdr3_aa: CASSPQGLAGFTDTQYF
cdr3_nt: TGTGCCAGCAGCCCCCAGGGGCTAGCGGGATTCACAGATACGCAGTATTTT

d_call: .
j_call: TRBJ2-5
clone_size: .
v_call: TRBV20-1
cdr3_aa: CSARTIRTQYF
cdr3_nt: TGCAGTGCTAGGACAATCAGGACCCAGTACTTC

d_call: .
j_call: TRBJ2-2
clone_size: .
v_call: TRBV27
cdr3_aa: CASSLRPGELFF
cdr3_nt: TGTGCCAGCAGTTTACGTCCCGGGGAGCTGTTTTTT

d_call: .
j_call: TRBJ1-1
clone_size: .
v_call: TRBV7-9
cdr3_aa: CASSVNSPEAFF
cdr3_nt: TGTGCCAGCAGCGTGAACTCCCCGGAGGCTTTCTTT

d_call: TRBD1
j_call: TRBJ2-3
clone_size: .
v_call: TRBV19
cdr3_aa: CASSIGTGGKADTQYF
cdr3_nt: TGTGCCAGTAGTATCGGGACAGGGGGAAAGGCAGATACGCAGTATTTT

d_call: TRBD2
j_call: TRBJ2-7
clone_size: once
v_call: TRBV14
cdr3_aa: CASSHGGSGAYEQYF
cdr3_nt: TGTGCCAGCAGCCACGGCGGGAGTGGGGCCTACGAGCAGTACTTC

d_call: TRBD2
j_call: TRBJ2-3
clone_size: .
v_call: TRBV24-1
cdr3_aa: CATSDGTSGRPSTDTQYF
cdr3_nt: TGTGCCACCAGTGATGGGACTAGCGGGAGGCCTTCCACAGATACGCAGTATTTT

d_call: .
j_call: TRBJ2-1
clone_size: .
v_call: TRBV19
cdr3_aa: CASSIEAGKYNEQFF
cdr3_nt: TGTGCCAGTAGTATAGAGGCGGGAAAGTACAATGAGCAGTTCTTC

d_call: .
j_call: TRBJ2-1
clone_size: .
v_call: TRBV4-1
cdr3_aa: CASSQESRLINEQFF
cdr3_nt: TGCGCCAGCAGCCAAGAGTCGAGACTCATCAATGAGCAGTTCTTC

d_call: TRBD1
j_call: TRBJ2-7
clone_size: .
v_call: TRBV5-1
cdr3_aa: CASSLAPRGPHEQYF
cdr3_nt: TGCGCCAGCAGCTTGGCGCCGAGGGGGCCCCACGAGCAGTACTTC

d_call: TRBD1
j_call: TRBJ1-1
clone_size: once
v_call: TRBV4-1
cdr3_aa: CASSQPYRGRTEAFF
cdr3_nt: TGCGCCAGCAGCCAACCCTACAGGGGGCGGACTGAAGCTTTCTTT

d_call: .
j_call: TRBJ1-1
clone_size: .
v_call: TRBV19
cdr3_aa: CASIARGGGFTEAFF
cdr3_nt: TGTGCCAGTATCGCCCGGGGAGGAGGGTTCACTGAAGCTTTCTTT

d_call: .
j_call: TRBJ2-2
clone_size: .
v_call: TRBV28
cdr3_aa: CASISRNTGELFF
cdr3_nt: TGTGCCAGCATTTCCCGGAACACCGGGGAGCTGTTTTTT

d_call: TRBD2
j_call: TRBJ2-5
clone_size: once
v_call: TRBV10-3
cdr3_aa: CATRGTSEKETQYF
cdr3_nt: TGTGCCACCCGAGGGACTAGCGAAAAAGAGACCCAGTACTTC

d_call: .
j_call: TRBJ2-1
clone_size: .
v_call: TRBV12-3/TRBV12-4
cdr3_aa: CASSFRNEQFF
cdr3_nt: TGTGCCAGCAGTTTCAGGAATGAGCAGTTCTTC

d_call: TRBD2
j_call: TRBJ2-1
clone_size: once
v_call: TRBV19
cdr3_aa: CASKQAGVFNEQFF
cdr3_nt: TGTGCCAGTAAACAAGCGGGAGTGTTCAATGAGCAGTTCTTC

d_call: .
j_call: TRBJ1-4
clone_size: once
v_call: TRBV5-8
cdr3_aa: CASSLMGLEGIKLFF
cdr3_nt: TGTGCCAGCAGTCTGATGGGCTTGGAGGGGATAAAACTGTTTTTT

d_call: TRBD1
j_call: TRBJ1-2
clone_size: .
v_call: TRBV6-5
cdr3_aa: CASLQGAGLYGYTF
cdr3_nt: TGTGCCTCACTTCAGGGGGCAGGGCTCTATGGCTACACCTTC

d_call: TRBD1
j_call: TRBJ2-1
clone_size: .
v_call: TRBV27
cdr3_aa: CASSFSLGDRGLNEQFF
cdr3_nt: TGTGCCAGCAGTTTCTCCCTAGGGGACAGGGGACTCAATGAGCAGTTCTTC

d_call: .
j_call: TRBJ1-4
clone_size: .
v_call: TRBV18
cdr3_aa: CASSPQAELLNF
cdr3_nt: TGTGCCAGCTCACCACAGGCGGAGCTATTGAATTTT

d_call: TRBD1
j_call: TRBJ1-2
clone_size: .
v_call: TRBV3-1/TRBV3-2
cdr3_aa: CASRTGGGGYTF
cdr3_nt: TGTGCCAGCAGGACAGGGGGCGGAGGCTACACCTTC

d_call: .
j_call: TRBJ1-6
clone_size: .
v_call: TRBV7-8
cdr3_aa: CASSLAGHNSPLHF
cdr3_nt: TGTGCCAGCAGCTTAGCTGGGCATAATTCACCCCTCCACTTT

d_call: .
j_call: TRBJ1-2
clone_size: .
v_call: TRBV3-1/TRBV3-2
cdr3_aa: CASSPGDYGYTF
cdr3_nt: TGTGCCAGCAGCCCGGGAGATTACGGCTACACCTTC

d_call: .
j_call: TRBJ1-1
clone_size: few
v_call: TRBV19
cdr3_aa: CASSIAGHRMAEAFF
cdr3_nt: TGTGCCAGTAGTATAGCCGGACACAGGATGGCTGAAGCTTTCTTT

d_call: .
j_call: TRBJ1-1
clone_size: .
v_call: TRBV7-3
cdr3_aa: CASSLTGGGWNTEAFF
cdr3_nt: TGTGCCAGCAGCTTAACCGGCGGAGGGTGGAACACTGAAGCTTTCTTT

d_call: TRBD1
j_call: TRBJ1-5
clone_size: .
v_call: TRBV2
cdr3_aa: CASGQGGNQPQHF
cdr3_nt: TGTGCCAGCGGACAGGGAGGCAATCAGCCCCAGCATTTT

d_call: .
j_call: TRBJ2-1
clone_size: .
v_call: TRBV1
cdr3_aa: CTSSQGQASYNEQFF
cdr3_nt: TGCACCAGCAGCCAGGGACAGGCTTCCTACAATGAGCAGTTCTTC

d_call: .
j_call: TRBJ1-2
clone_size: few
v_call: TRBV10-3
cdr3_aa: CAIRTTGSYGYTF
cdr3_nt: TGTGCCATCAGGACCACAGGGTCCTATGGCTACACCTTC

d_call: TRBD1
j_call: TRBJ1-1
clone_size: .
v_call: TRBV10-1
cdr3_aa: CASSEFNRGKAFF
cdr3_nt: TGCGCCAGCAGTGAGTTTAACAGGGGGAAGGCTTTCTTT

d_call: .
j_call: TRBJ2-1
clone_size: once
v_call: TRBV3-1/TRBV3-2
cdr3_aa: CASSHIRSVTYNEQFF
cdr3_nt: TGTGCCAGCAGTCATATACGCAGTGTCACCTACAATGAGCAGTTCTTC

d_call: TRBD1
j_call: TRBJ1-1
clone_size: .
v_call: TRBV30
cdr3_aa: CATHRGLMNTEAFF
cdr3_nt: TGTGCGACCCACAGGGGGCTGATGAACACTGAAGCTTTCTTT

d_call: .
j_call: TRBJ2-1
clone_size: .
v_call: TRBV18
cdr3_aa: CASSGASYNEQFF
cdr3_nt: TGTGCCAGCTCGGGGGCCTCCTACAATGAGCAGTTCTTC

d_call: .
j_call: TRBJ1-1
clone_size: once
v_call: TRBV19
cdr3_aa: CASKSQILNTEAFF
cdr3_nt: TGTGCCAGTAAGTCGCAGATCTTGAACACTGAAGCTTTCTTT

d_call: TRBD1
j_call: TRBJ1-4
clone_size: .
v_call: TRBV6-6
cdr3_aa: CASSYAGQANNEKLFF
cdr3_nt: TGTGCCAGCAGTTACGCCGGACAGGCAAACAATGAAAAACTGTTTTTT

d_call: .
j_call: TRBJ2-4
clone_size: .
v_call: TRBV19
cdr3_aa: CASSGSTKNIQYF
cdr3_nt: TGTGCCAGTAGCGGGAGTACCAAAAACATTCAGTACTTC

d_call: .
j_call: TRBJ2-5
clone_size: .
v_call: TRBV6-6
cdr3_aa: CASSATTLSGTQYF
cdr3_nt: TGTGCCAGCTCAGCTACCACTCTTTCGGGGACCCAGTACTTC

d_call: .
j_call: TRBJ2-5
clone_size: few
v_call: TRBV11-3
cdr3_aa: CASSPEGRPQETQYF
cdr3_nt: TGTGCCAGCAGCCCTGAGGGGAGGCCCCAAGAGACCCAGTACTTC

d_call: TRBD1
j_call: TRBJ1-2
clone_size: .
v_call: TRBV24-1
cdr3_aa: CATSDFKLGGGQFYGYTF
cdr3_nt: TGTGCCACCAGTGATTTCAAACTAGGTGGGGGACAGTTCTATGGCTACACCTTC

d_call: TRBD2
j_call: TRBJ2-7
clone_size: .
v_call: TRBV28
cdr3_aa: CASSFGGSGYEQYF
cdr3_nt: TGTGCCAGCAGTTTTGGCGGGAGCGGCTACGAGCAGTACTTC

d_call: .
j_call: TRBJ1-2
clone_size: .
v_call: TRBV6-1
cdr3_aa: CASSEGGGHGYTF
cdr3_nt: TGTGCCAGCAGTGAAGGGGGAGGGCACGGCTACACCTTC

d_call: .
j_call: TRBJ1-1
clone_size: .
v_call: TRBV19
cdr3_aa: CASSPLGRGWTNTEAFF
cdr3_nt: TGTGCCAGTAGTCCCCTCGGCAGGGGCTGGACGAACACTGAAGCTTTCTTT

d_call: .
j_call: TRBJ1-5
clone_size: .
v_call: TRBV6-2/TRBV6-3
cdr3_aa: CASSYGAANQPQHF
cdr3_nt: TGTGCCAGCAGTTACGGGGCAGCCAATCAGCCCCAGCATTTT

d_call: .
j_call: TRBJ1-1
clone_size: .
v_call: TRBV19
cdr3_aa: CASSVGHPNTEAFF
cdr3_nt: TGTGCCAGTAGTGTGGGACACCCGAACACTGAAGCTTTCTTT

d_call: TRBD2
j_call: TRBJ2-1
clone_size: .
v_call: TRBV11-3
cdr3_aa: CASSSGGGEQFF
cdr3_nt: TGTGCCAGCAGCTCGGGAGGGGGTGAGCAGTTCTTC

d_call: TRBD2
j_call: TRBJ2-1
clone_size: .
v_call: TRBV5-1
cdr3_aa: CASSLGAGLAGVDEQFF
cdr3_nt: TGCGCCAGCAGCTTGGGCGCCGGACTAGCGGGAGTTGATGAGCAGTTCTTC

d_call: TRBD2
j_call: TRBJ2-3
clone_size: .
v_call: TRBV10-3
cdr3_aa: CAITSLAGVSDTQYF
cdr3_nt: TGTGCCATCACCAGCCTAGCGGGAGTGTCCGATACGCAGTATTTT